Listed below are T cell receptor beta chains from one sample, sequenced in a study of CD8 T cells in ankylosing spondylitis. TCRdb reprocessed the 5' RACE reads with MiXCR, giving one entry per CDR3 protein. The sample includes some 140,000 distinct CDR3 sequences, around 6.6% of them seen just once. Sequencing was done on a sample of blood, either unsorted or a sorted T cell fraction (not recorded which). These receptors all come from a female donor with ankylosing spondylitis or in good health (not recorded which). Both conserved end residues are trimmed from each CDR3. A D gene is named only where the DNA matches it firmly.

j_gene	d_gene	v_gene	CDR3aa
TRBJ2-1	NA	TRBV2	TSSLGTATWDDYNEQF
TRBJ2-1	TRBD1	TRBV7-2	ASSLFRTGYNEQF
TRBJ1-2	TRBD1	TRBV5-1	ASSSGQDVGGYT
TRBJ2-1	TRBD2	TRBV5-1	ASSYLAGGNNEQF
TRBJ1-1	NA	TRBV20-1	SARENDLNTEAF
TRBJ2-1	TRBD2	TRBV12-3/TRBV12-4	ASGTSGGYYNEQF
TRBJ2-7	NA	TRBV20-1	SARKGSSYEQY
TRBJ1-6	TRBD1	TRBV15	ATTTGENNSPLH
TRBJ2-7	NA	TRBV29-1	SVGERGGGDEQY
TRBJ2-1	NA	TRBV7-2	ASSAGGTSSYNEQF
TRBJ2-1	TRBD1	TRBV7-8	ASSKGQGSYNEQF
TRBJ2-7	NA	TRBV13	ASSVDNYEQY
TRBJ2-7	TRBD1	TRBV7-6	ASSLGTGAGEQY
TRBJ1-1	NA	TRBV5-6	ASSPRRVNTEAF
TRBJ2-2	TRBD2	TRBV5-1	ASSPRAGENGELF
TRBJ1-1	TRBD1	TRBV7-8	ASSLDQGADTEAF
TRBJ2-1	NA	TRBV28	ASYGPIDNEQF
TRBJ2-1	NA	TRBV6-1	ASSMTVSYNEQF
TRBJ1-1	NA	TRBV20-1	SARDPDLTGAF
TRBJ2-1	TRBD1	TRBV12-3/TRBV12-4	ASSPTGVHEQF
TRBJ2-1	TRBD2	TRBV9	ASSVLSGGPYNEQF
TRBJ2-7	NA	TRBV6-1	ASNIADDSYEQY
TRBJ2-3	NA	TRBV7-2	ATPHILGTDTQY
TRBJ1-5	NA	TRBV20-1	SALGRDNQPQH
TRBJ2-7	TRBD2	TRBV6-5	ASSIGGGYTGAYEQY
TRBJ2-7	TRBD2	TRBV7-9	ASSPRAGPYEQY
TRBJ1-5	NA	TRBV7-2	ASSLGGVRGNQPQH
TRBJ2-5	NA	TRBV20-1	SARSFEFSAGEQETQY
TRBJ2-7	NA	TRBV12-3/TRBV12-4	ASSLKGEAYEQY
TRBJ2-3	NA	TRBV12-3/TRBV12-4	ASSSDSTDTQY